This TCR beta chain appears in the sequencing data of a study of response to subunit inactivated influenza vaccine. Study findings and constraints: Each seasonal influenza vaccination, the authors suggested, recruits few new T cells.

Note on this clonotype: Its antigen is still unknown.

MiXCR was run by TCRdb on the RT-PCR reads, yielding one entry per CDR3 protein. Among some 190,000 distinct CDR3 sequences, around 15% were seen once, and the ten largest hold approximately 24%. The V gene's germline CDR1 is SGHVS and CDR2 FQNEAQ. The CDR3 sequence is 17 residues long. V shed 5 bases, J shed 2 bases, and the junction held 8 bases outside the gene matches. This specimen was CD8+ T cells sorted from PBMCs, taken roughly 5 days after vaccination. The chain is built from TRBV7-8 and TRBJ2-7, with 14 bases matching TRBD2. This receptor was identified in a man aged 50-59 years who received an inactivated influenza vaccine. CDR3 sequence (DNA): TGTGCCAGCAGCAAGGGACTAGCGGGGGTCTTGCCCTACGAGCAGTACTTC. This encodes CASSKGLAGVLPYEQYF.